These 15 T cell receptor beta chains were all obtained from the same sample, sequenced in a study of cytomegalovirus exposure and HLA in healthy donors. Amplification used 60 Vbeta primers and 13 Jbeta primers. Method: immunoSEQ multiplex PCR; TCRdb's copy keeps in-frame clones and lacks some. The table has roughly 120,000 clones, about 79% seen once; the top ten hold roughly 4.3%. The sample taken for sequencing was PBMCs. These TCRs come from a man aged 25-45 years in good health and CMV-seropositive.

The rearrangement uses TRBV27 and TRBJ2-7; TRBD1 is a possible D gene (5 bases). The germline gives CDR1 MNHEY, CDR2 SMNVEV (reference sequence). There are 14 residues in the CDR3. V was pared by 6 bases and J by 3 bases, with 15 bases between. DNA for the CDR3: TGTGCCAGCAGGCGCAAGCCGGACATCTACGAGCAGTACTTC. This sequence encodes CASRRKPDIYEQYF.

In DNA form, the CDR3 reads TGTGCCAGTAGTCGTTCCCCCGGGTTTCCTCTCGGGAGCTATGGCTACACCTTC. It specifies CASSRSPGFPLGSYGYTF. V usage is TRBV19 and J usage is TRBJ1-2, with D unclear. Germline values: CDR1 LNHDA, CDR2 SQIVND (reference sequence). The CDR3 totals 18 residues. V was trimmed by 5 bases and J by 4 bases, leaving 26 bases between them.

The rearrangement links TRBV30 to TRBJ1-2; D remains unclear. CDR1 is GTSNPN and CDR2 is SVGIG in the germline V gene (reference sequence). The V end lost 0 bases, the J end lost 0 bases, and 26 bases lay between the germline ends. The CDR3 has 20 residues. Here the CDR3 reads CAWSVRSGGKRYLANYGYTF. In nucleotides, the CDR3 is TGTGCCTGGAGTGTACGGTCTGGTGGAAAGCGTTATTTAGCTAACTATGGCTACACCTTC.

The genes are TRBV18 and TRBJ1-2; D might be TRBD1 (6 bases). The CDR3 loop spans 16 amino acids. Germline V lookup: CDR1 KGHSH, CDR2 LQKENI. Trimming pared 4 bases from V and 8 bases from J, leaving 23 bases between. In DNA, the CDR3 is TGTGCCAGCTCACTATTCAGCGAGTCAGGGGATCGGGGCTACACCTTC. It is translated as CASSLFSESGDRGYTF.

J is TRBJ1-2 and V is TRBV2; 8 nucleotides agree with TRBD1. The germline V gene has CDR1 SNHLY and CDR2 FYNNEI. The CDR3 covers 13 residues. J was trimmed by 4 bases and V by 2 bases; bases with no gene match: 0. The CDR3 nucleotides read TGTGCCAGCAGTGAAACAGGGGGCTATGGCTACACCTTC. This codes for CASSETGGYGYTF.

V is TRBV7-2 and J is TRBJ2-3, with 12 bases lining up with TRBD1. The CDR3 length is 19 residues. Germline CDR1 reads SGHTA; CDR2 reads FQGNSA. V shed 1 base and J 5 bases; nucleotides not matched to a gene: 13. CDR3 in amino acids: CASSLVVMGDRGRRDTQYF. In nucleotides, the CDR3 is TGTGCCAGCAGCTTAGTGGTTATGGGGGACAGGGGGCGAAGAGATACGCAGTATTTT.

This chain uses TRBV27 with TRBJ2-7, with a tentative D call TRBD1 (5 bases). CDR1 is MNHEY and CDR2 is SMNVEV in the germline V gene (reference sequence). V was pared by 6 bases and J by 2 bases, with 23 bases between. The CDR3 consists of 17 residues. CDR3 bases: TGTGCCAGCAGAATAGAGCCCAACCGGACACGGCCCTACGAGCAGTACTTC. This gives the protein CASRIEPNRTRPYEQYF.

The chain has TRBV19 and TRBJ2-2; 9 bases fit TRBD1. Germline V CDR1 and CDR2: LNHDA, SQIVND (reference sequence). V gave up 7 bases and J gave up 3 bases; unmatched junction bases: 15. This CDR3 contains 18 residues. In DNA, the CDR3 is TGTGCCAGTACCGCCCGGGACAGGGCTATATTAGACACCGGGGAGCTGTTTTTT. It encodes CASTARDRAILDTGELFF.

The chain has TRBV9 and TRBJ2-7; 7 bases map to TRBD1. Germline loops: CDR1 SGDLS, CDR2 YYNGEE. V lost 3 bases to trimming and J lost 0 bases; unmatched junction nucleotides: 0. This CDR3 spans 13 amino acids. The CDR3 sequence: CASSAGGSYEQYF. CDR3 in DNA: TGTGCCAGCAGCGCAGGGGGCTCCTACGAGCAGTACTTC.

This clone was recorded only once. The CDR3 reads CASSTETGSNQPQHF. The DNA of the CDR3 is TGTGCCAGCTCAACTGAGACGGGGAGCAATCAGCCCCAGCATTTT. The chain is built from TRBV18 and TRBJ1-5, with D unclear. Trimming cost V 5 bases and J 1 base, with 12 bases left between them. The CDR3 sequence is 15 residues long. Germline-derived CDR1 and CDR2 are KGHSH and LQKENI.

This clone appeared a few times. V is TRBV18 and J is TRBJ1-1; the D is unclear. The V end was cut by 6 bases, the J end by 5 bases, with 13 bases between. The CDR3 totals 13 residues. Germline V lookup: CDR1 KGHSH, CDR2 LQKENI. The CDR3 coding sequence is TGTGCCAGCTCGCTTAATAGGAGGACTGAAGCTTTCTTT. Translation gives CASSLNRRTEAFF.

The V call is TRBV5-6, the J call TRBJ1-5, with 7 bases fitting TRBD1. The CDR3 length is 15 residues. V lost 3 bases to trimming and J lost 6 bases; unmatched junction nucleotides: 9. Germline V gene sequence: CDR1 SGHDT, CDR2 YYEEEE. The CDR3 DNA is TGTGCCAGCAGCTCCTTAGACAGGGATGCTCAGCCCCAGCATTTT. It is translated as CASSSLDRDAQPQHF.

The V call is TRBV27, the J call TRBJ2-7, with 7 bases matching TRBD1. Germline CDR1 MNHEY, CDR2 SMNVEV (reference sequence). This CDR3 spans 15 amino acids. V lost 6 bases and J lost 6; bases outside the gene matches: 14. The CDR3 DNA reads as TGTGCCAGCAGCCCCCGGCCCGGGACAGATCTCGAGCAGTACTTC. Residues: CASSPRPGTDLEQYF.

The chain carries TRBV10-3 and TRBJ2-1, with D possibly matching TRBD2 (5 bases). The V gene's germline CDR1 is ENHRY and CDR2 SYGVKD. This CDR3 is 15 amino acids long. With 0 bases removed from V and 7 bases from J, the gap between germline ends came to 13 bases. Written as DNA, the CDR3 is TGTGCCATCAGTGAGTCAGCTAGCCTTAGGAATGAGCAGTTCTTC. This codes for CAISESASLRNEQFF.

The chain uses TRBV5-6 and TRBJ1-5; D is possibly TRBD1 (6 bases). Germline lookup yields CDR1 SGHDT and CDR2 YYEEEE. V dropped 3 bases and J dropped 5 bases, with 12 bases sitting between them. The CDR3 contains 14 residues. DNA for the CDR3: TGTGCCAGCAGCTCTCAGGGGTTTTATCAGCCCCAGCATTTT. Its protein is CASSSQGFYQPQHF.